The 23 T cell receptor beta chains reported below all come from one sample, sequenced in a study of T cell repertoires in cytomegalovirus infection. Their specific antigens are unknown. MiXCR was run by TCRdb on the reads, yielding one entry per CDR3 protein. The sample contains 28,000 or so distinct CDR3 sequences, under 20% of which appear only once. Sequenced material: CD8+ T cells from cultured PBMCs, taken from culture after CMV antigen stimulation. The receptor set was obtained from a human donor in good health (CMV status not recorded). Some clones in this sample may be carry-over from other donors' samples.

This clonotype was seen a few times. The chain is built from TRBV7-2 and TRBJ2-3; D uncertain. V lost 1 base and J 3 bases, leaving 8 bases between the germline ends. Germline-derived CDR1 and CDR2 are SGHTA and FQGNSA. The CDR3 loop spans 14 amino acids. The CDR3 reads CASSLEGSTDTQYF. As DNA, the CDR3 is TGTGCCAGCAGCTTAGAGGGTAGTACAGATACGCAGTATTTT. The full variable domain, with the rest looked up from reference TRBV7-2 and TRBJ2-3, is GAGVSQSPSNKVTEKGKDVELRCDPISGHTALYWYRQSLGQGLEFLIYFQGNSAPDKSGLPSDRFSAERTGGSVSTLTIQRTQQEDSAVYLCASSLEGSTDTQYFGPGTRLTVL.

V and J are TRBV7-8 and TRBJ2-2; TRBD1 or TRBD2 may be the D gene (5 bases each). Between the trimmed V and J ends, which lost 6 bases and 5 bases, there was a span of 13 bases. The CDR3 runs 14 residues. The germline V gene encodes CDR1 SGHVS and CDR2 FQNEAQ. The CDR3 coding sequence is TGTGCCAGCAGATACCAGGGAGATACCGGGGAGCTGTTTTTT. Translated, it gives CASRYQGDTGELFF.

This clonotype was seen more than once but under ten times. The chain carries TRBV5-4 and TRBJ2-7; possibly TRBD1 or TRBD2 for D (6 bases each). Trimming left V 0 bases short and J 2 bases short, with 18 bases between. The germline CDR1 and CDR2 sequences are SGHNT and YYREEE (reference sequence). This CDR3 is built from 17 residues. The CDR3 sequence: CASSLAKGGLGTYEQYF. CDR3 bases: TGTGCCAGCAGCTTGGCTAAGGGGGGACTGGGCACCTACGAGCAGTACTTC.

This clonotype was observed a handful of times. The rearrangement links TRBV7-8 to TRBJ2-7, with TRBD2 identical over 8 bases. V dropped 0 bases and J dropped 3; count of bases not matched to a gene: 4. The germline CDR1 and CDR2 sequences are SGHVS and FQNEAQ. CDR3 size: 15 residues. This CDR3 is CASSLALTSGYEQYF. The CDR3 DNA sequence: TGTGCCAGCAGCTTAGCTCTTACTAGCGGCTACGAGCAGTACTTC.

The V and J genes are TRBV28 and TRBJ1-1; D is unclear. Germline-derived CDR1 and CDR2 are MDHEN and SYDVKM. The CDR3 extends over 15 amino acids. V lost 2 bases and J lost 5, with 15 bases in between. The CDR3 sequence is CASSLRILGRTEAFF. The CDR3 DNA follows: TGTGCCAGCAGTTTAAGGATACTAGGAAGAACTGAAGCTTTCTTT.

Written as DNA, the CDR3 is TGTGCCAGCAGCTTAGATCCAGGGAGGACTGAAGCTTTCTTT. It translates to CASSLDPGRTEAFF. The chain carries TRBV11-2 and TRBJ1-1; perhaps TRBD1 as D (5 bases). V lost 0 bases and J 5 bases, leaving 10 bases between the germline ends. CDR1 SGHAT and CDR2 FQNNGV come from the germline V gene. The CDR3 has 14 amino acids.

This clonotype was observed a few times. The chain recombines TRBV7-9 with TRBJ2-5; D uncertain. V lost 1 base, J lost 2 bases, and 5 bases lay in between. Germline values: CDR1 SEHNR, CDR2 FQNEAQ (reference sequence). This CDR3 comprises 13 residues. CDR3: CASSLDGQETQYF. The CDR3 bases are TGTGCCAGCAGCTTAGACGGACAAGAGACCCAGTACTTC.

A few counts support this clonotype. The chain is built from TRBV4-1 and TRBJ2-1; D not resolved. The CDR3 runs 11 residues. Per the germline V gene, CDR1 is MGHRA and CDR2 is YSYEKL. The germline V and J ends were trimmed by 1 base and 6 bases, with 1 base remaining between them. CDR3 protein: CASSQANEQFF. CDR3 nucleotides: TGCGCCAGCAGCCAAGCCAATGAGCAGTTCTTC.

V gene TRBV6-2 or TRBV6-3 combines with J gene TRBJ2-7; 10 bases line up with TRBD2. This CDR3 comprises 18 residues. CDR1 and CDR2 from the germline V gene are MNHEY and SVGEGT. Trimming removed 2 bases from V and 3 bases from J; junction bases left unmatched: 13. CDR3 region: CASSYVDRERLAGYEQYF. The CDR3 coding sequence is TGTGCCAGCAGTTACGTGGACAGGGAACGACTAGCGGGCTACGAGCAGTACTTC.

There are many counts of this clonotype. The V call is TRBV4-1, the J call TRBJ2-1, with a weak D call TRBD1 (5 bases). CDR1 and CDR2 from the germline V gene are MGHRA and YSYEKL. Trimming stripped 0 bases from V and 8 bases from J, with 11 bases between. The CDR3 runs 14 residues. CDR3 protein: CASSQDWQGYEQFF. In nucleotides, the CDR3 is TGCGCCAGCAGCCAAGATTGGCAGGGCTATGAGCAGTTCTTC.

V is TRBV3-1 and J is TRBJ1-4, with 7 bases that match TRBD1. Germline-derived CDR1 and CDR2 are LGHDT and YNNKEL (reference sequence). After removal of 1 base from V and 4 bases from J, the junction contained 6 bases not matched to a gene. The CDR3 has 16 amino acids. CDR3 loop: CASSQVGDRLNEKLFF. CDR3 sequence (DNA): TGTGCCAGCAGCCAAGTAGGGGACAGACTTAATGAAAAACTGTTTTTT.

The rearrangement joins TRBV12-3 or TRBV12-4 to TRBJ2-7; tentative D call: TRBD2 (6 bases). Trimming removed 6 bases from V and 1 base from J, with 10 bases in between. The CDR3 is 13 residues long. The CDR3 DNA follows: TGTGCCAGCAGCATAGGAGGGTCCTACGAGCAGTACTTC. This codes for CASSIGGSYEQYF.

The CDR3 sequence is CASSLEQGLEQYF. As DNA, the CDR3 is TGTGCCAGCAGCTTGGAACAGGGCCTCGAGCAGTACTTC. This chain links TRBV5-4 with TRBJ2-7, with D perhaps matching TRBD1 (6 bases). Trimming removed 0 bases at V and 6 bases at J, with 10 bases between. The CDR3 is 13 amino acids. Per the germline V gene, CDR1 is SGHNT and CDR2 is YYREEE (reference sequence).

As for this clonotype: Compared with germline, one end of the junction differs, possibly owing to a read error. The rearrangement joins TRBV27 to TRBJ1-4, with D maybe TRBD1 (5 bases). Per the germline V gene, CDR1 is MNHEY and CDR2 is SMNVEV (reference sequence). The CDR3 extends over 15 amino acids. Here the CDR3 DNA reads TGTGCCAGCAGTCTATCCAGGGTGGGGACTGAAAAACTGTTTTTT. It codes for CASSLSRVGTEKLFF.

V gene TRBV19 combines with J gene TRBJ2-2; 7 nucleotides line up with TRBD1. The CDR3 sequence is 16 residues long. V trimming: 7 bases; J trimming: 4 bases; junction bases outside the gene matches: 12. From germline, CDR1 is LNHDA and CDR2 SQIVND (reference sequence). CDR3 sequence reads: CASTARRGQPTGELFF. The CDR3 DNA reads TGTGCCAGTACCGCCCGCCGGGGACAGCCCACCGGGGAGCTGTTTTTT.

The table lists this clonotype with a few counts. The CDR3 DNA follows: TGTGCCAGCAGCTTAATTAGCGGGGGTTACAATGAGCAGTTCTTC. It translates to CASSLISGGYNEQFF. The chain has TRBV7-2 and TRBJ2-1; 9 nucleotides align to TRBD2. The CDR3 loop spans 15 amino acids. Germline CDR1 and CDR2: SGHTA and FQGNSA. Trimming cost V 2 bases and J 4 bases; bases outside gene matches: 3.

V and J are TRBV4-1 and TRBJ2-3, with 9 bases matching TRBD1. The trim removed 3 bases at V and 3 bases at J, leaving 4 bases unmatched. There are 15 residues in the CDR3. Germline CDR1 is MGHRA and CDR2 is YSYEKL. The CDR3: CASSQDGQGTDTQYF. The CDR3 coding sequence is TGCGCCAGCAGCCAGGATGGACAGGGGACAGATACGCAGTATTTT.

This clonotype came up once. J is TRBJ2-7 and V is TRBV6-5; a possible D gene is TRBD2 (6 bases). The CDR3 has 14 residues. Trimming took 0 bases from V and 2 from J, leaving 8 bases between them. Germline CDR1 is MNHEY and CDR2 is SVGAGI. The DNA of the CDR3 is TGTGCCAGCAGTTACTCCCGCGGGACCTACGAGCAGTACTTC. Translated: CASSYSRGTYEQYF.

This clonotype has a handful of counts. The J gene is TRBJ2-7, the V gene TRBV6-5, with no clear D. V was cut by 0 bases and J by 11 bases, with 17 bases left in between. The CDR3 is 14 residues long. The germline V gene encodes CDR1 MNHEY and CDR2 SVGAGI. The CDR3 here is CASSYSKVSSLEYF. CDR3 nucleotides: TGTGCCAGCAGTTACTCGAAGGTCTCTTCTTTGGAGTACTTC.

The chain carries TRBV9 and TRBJ2-1; 14 bases fit TRBD2. V lost 3 bases to trimming and J lost 2 bases; unmatched junction nucleotides: 10. This CDR3 has 19 residues. CDR1 is SGDLS and CDR2 is YYNGEE in the germline V gene. CDR3 nucleotide sequence: TGTGCCAGCAGCGCCCGCTCGGGGACTAGCGGGGGAACCTACAATGAGCAGTTCTTC. This encodes CASSARSGTSGGTYNEQFF.

V usage is TRBV7-2 and J usage is TRBJ2-1, with 8 bases matching TRBD2. CDR3 length equals 15 residues. Trimming took 9 bases from V and 6 from J; bases not matched to a gene: 13. CDR1 and CDR2 from the germline V gene are SGHTA and FQGNSA. Here the CDR3 DNA reads TGTGCCAGTAGAGCTCTAGCGGGTCCGGGCAATGAGCAGTTCTTC. This encodes CASRALAGPGNEQFF.

The chain carries TRBV27 and TRBJ2-3; tentatively, D is TRBD2 (5 bases). The CDR3 extends over 12 amino acids. V was trimmed by 6 bases and J by 9 bases, leaving 13 bases between them. Germline lookup yields CDR1 MNHEY and CDR2 SMNVEV (reference sequence). The DNA for the CDR3 is TGTGCCAGCAGCCCCGAGAGGGTAACGCAGTATTTT. Residues: CASSPERVTQYF.

The gene calls are TRBV12-3 or TRBV12-4 and TRBJ2-7; tentatively, D is TRBD1 or TRBD2 (5 bases each). The CDR3 totals 12 residues. V was shortened by 3 bases and J by 3 bases, with 6 bases between the two germline ends. This CDR3 is CASSFGGYEQYF. CDR3 bases: TGTGCCAGCAGTTTTGGGGGCTACGAGCAGTACTTC.